The clone carrying this TCR beta chain was detected ten times or more. This record comes from a study of T and B cells in COVID-19 patients. Multiplex PCR with BIOMED2 TRB-A/B primer pools amplified TRB rearrangements. TCRdb reanalysed the multiplex PCR reads using MiXCR and keeps one entry per CDR3 protein. Among tens of thousands of distinct CDR3 sequences listed, 29% were seen once. The CDR3 is made up of 15 amino acids. Looked up from germline, CDR1 is SQVTM and CDR2 is ANQGSEA. Trimming cost V 1 base and J 0 bases, with 12 bases left between them. TRB was amplified from approximately 250-500 ng of blood genomic DNA.

The specimen sequenced was blood. This chain links TRBV29-1 with TRBJ1-2; perhaps TRBD1 as D (5 bases). This clonotype was obtained from a human donor who had recovered from COVID-19. CDR3 coding DNA: TGCAGCGTTGAAGGTTCGCAGGGAGCTAACTATGGCTACACCTTC. Its protein is CSVEGSQGANYGYTF.